Presented here are 26 T cell receptor beta chains from one specimen sequenced in a study of blood T cell repertoires in COVID-19. The assay was immunoSEQ multiplex PCR, and TCRdb's table has in-frame clones only and misses some. The repertoire consists of 190,000 or so clones, with around four fifths occurring once and the leading ten covering around 0.93%. The sample consisted of peripheral blood. These receptors came from a man aged 60 to 75 with COVID-19, enrolled during active disease.

CDR3 nucleotides: TGTGCCAGCAGCTTAGTACTAGCGTCGAATACGCAGTATTTT. It codes for CASSLVLASNTQYF. The V and J genes are TRBV7-2 and TRBJ2-3, with 7 bases identical to TRBD2. The trim removed 1 base at V and 7 bases at J, leaving 5 bases unmatched. Germline V lookup: CDR1 SGHTA, CDR2 FQGNSA. CDR3 length equals 14 residues.

V and J are TRBV4-3 and TRBJ2-2, with 7 bases fitting TRBD2. After removal of 0 bases from V and 7 bases from J, the junction contained 8 bases not matched to a gene. Looked up from germline, CDR1 is LGHNA and CDR2 is YSLEER. There are 16 residues in the CDR3. The CDR3 reads CASSQDLGGEIGELFF. As DNA, the CDR3 is TGCGCCAGCAGCCAAGATCTTGGGGGGGAGATCGGGGAGCTGTTTTTT.

The chain combines TRBV6-5 with TRBJ1-2; tentative D call: TRBD1 (6 bases). V lost 5 bases and J 7 bases, leaving 20 bases between the germline ends. Germline V gene data show CDR1 as MNHEY and CDR2 as SVGAGI. This CDR3 has 15 residues. The DNA of the CDR3 is TGTGCCAGCAGTCTCTCGAGGGGGATAAACGCTGGCTACACCTTC. Its protein product is CASSLSRGINAGYTF.

The CDR3 DNA follows: TGTGCCAGCTCACCAACAGGAACCAGGGATACGCAGTATTTT. Amino acids: CASSPTGTRDTQYF. The V gene is TRBV18, the J gene TRBJ2-3; perhaps TRBD1 as D (5 bases). The CDR3 runs 14 residues. Germline V gene sequence: CDR1 KGHSH, CDR2 LQKENI. Trimming removed 2 bases at V and 6 bases at J, with 12 bases between.

This clone was found a few times. This chain connects TRBV19 to TRBJ1-3; 9 positions match TRBD1. The CDR3 loop spans 16 amino acids. J gave up 4 bases and V 5 bases, and 9 bases lay outside the gene matches. Looked up from germline, CDR1 is LNHDA and CDR2 is SQIVND (reference sequence). In nucleotides, the CDR3 is TGTGCCAGTAGTTCACAGGGGGCCGCGATCGGAAACACCATATATTTT. Translating gives CASSSQGAAIGNTIYF.

V gene TRBV30 combines with J gene TRBJ1-1; a weak D match, TRBD1 (5 bases). The V and J ends lost 1 base and 8 bases respectively, with 8 bases between them. The CDR3 is 11 residues long. CDR1 and CDR2 from the germline V gene are GTSNPN and SVGIG (reference sequence). CDR3 residues: CAWSGGVEAFF. The CDR3 region has the DNA TGTGCCTGGAGTGGGGGGGTGGAAGCTTTCTTT. Full variable domain (missing parts from reference TRBV30 and TRBJ1-1): SQTIHQWPATLVQPVGSPLSLECTVEGTSNPNLYWYRQAAGRGLQLLFYSVGIGQISSEVPQNLSASRPQDRQFILSSKKLLLSDSGFYLCAWSGGVEAFFGQGTRLTVV.

The V call is TRBV3-1 (or the pseudogene TRBV3-2), the J call TRBJ2-1, with 8 nucleotides matching TRBD2. With 4 bases clipped from V and 10 bases from J, the junction kept 9 bases outside the gene matches. This CDR3 comprises 14 residues. Germline V gives CDR1 LGHDT, CDR2 YNNKEL (reference sequence). The CDR3 region has the DNA TGTGCCAGCAGCCTCGGGGGGGGGCGCGGAGAGCAGTTCTTC. This translates into CASSLGGGRGEQFF.

The chain links TRBV5-3 to TRBJ1-5; TRBD1 aligns across 7 bases. TRBV5-3 is identified as an open reading frame with a role that is uncertain. The V gene end was trimmed by 4 bases and the J gene end by 4 bases; junction bases not matched to a gene: 11. The CDR3 has 16 amino acids. CDR3 in amino acids: CARSPQRPGGNQPQHF. The CDR3 bases are TGTGCCAGAAGCCCCCAACGGCCAGGGGGAAATCAGCCCCAGCATTTT.

CDR3 sequence (DNA): TGTGCCAGCTCACCCGGACAGGCGTCCTCTGGAAACACCATATATTTT. Amino acids: CASSPGQASSGNTIYF. The chain uses TRBV18 and TRBJ1-3; 7 bases align to TRBD1. Germline values: CDR1 KGHSH, CDR2 LQKENI. V lost 3 bases to trimming and J lost 0 bases; unmatched junction nucleotides: 5. The CDR3 has 16 residues.

The genes are TRBV9 and TRBJ1-2, with 10 bases that match TRBD1. Looked up from germline, CDR1 is SGDLS and CDR2 is YYNGEE. There are 15 residues in the CDR3. V shed 4 bases and J 5 bases; nucleotides not matched to a gene: 8. CDR3 nucleotides: TGTGCCAGCAGCTCCGGACAGGGGGTACGGTATGGCTACACCTTC. Its translation is CASSSGQGVRYGYTF.

J is TRBJ1-3 and V is TRBV4-3; TRBD1 matches at 9 bases. The germline V gene has CDR1 LGHNA and CDR2 YSLEER. V shed 4 bases, J shed 0 bases, and the junction held 7 bases outside the gene matches. The CDR3 runs to 17 residues. CDR3: CASSPQLQGASGNTIYF. DNA for the CDR3: TGCGCCAGCAGCCCTCAATTACAGGGGGCCTCTGGAAACACCATATATTTT.

The chain uses TRBV30 and TRBJ1-6; D gene unclear. The CDR3 is made up of 12 amino acids. The ends were cut back, 2 bases at V and 9 bases at J, with 8 bases in the middle. Germline loops: CDR1 GTSNPN, CDR2 SVGIG (reference sequence). CDR3 bases: TGTGCCTGGAGTACTCTTGGTTCACCCCTCCACTTT. Amino acids: CAWSTLGSPLHF.

DNA for the CDR3: TGTGCCAGCAGCGTAGTCGGGACAGGGGACCATAGCGGTGGCTACACCTTC. Translated: CASSVVGTGDHSGGYTF. The chain has TRBV9 and TRBJ1-2; 10 bases match TRBD1. Unmatched junction bases numbered 12, after V lost 0 bases and J lost 7 bases. The CDR3 contains 17 residues. CDR1 and CDR2 (germline): SGDLS, YYNGEE.

The chain employs TRBV4-1 and TRBJ1-4; D is undetermined. The CDR3 contains 12 residues. Deletions cut 0 bases from V and 8 bases from J, with 4 bases between. Germline loops: CDR1 MGHRA, CDR2 YSYEKL. CDR3 residues: CASSQDREKLFF. In nucleotides, the CDR3 is TGCGCCAGCAGCCAAGATCGGGAAAAACTGTTTTTT.

This chain's CDR3 is CSGASRSTDTQYF. DNA for the CDR3: TGCAGCGGTGCCTCCAGGTCCACAGATACGCAGTATTTT. The chain carries TRBV29-1 and TRBJ2-3; no firm D call. The germline CDR1 and CDR2 sequences are SQVTM and ANQGSEA. Trimming removed 7 bases from V and 2 bases from J, with 13 bases in between. The CDR3 spans 13 residues.

The chain has TRBV5-1 and TRBJ2-1; a possible D gene is TRBD2 (5 bases). The CDR3 is made up of 11 amino acids. The V end lost 6 bases, the J end lost 5 bases, and 6 bases lay between the germline ends. Germline CDR1 SGHRS, CDR2 YFSETQ. The CDR3 DNA is TGCGCCAGCACGGGAAACAATGAGCAGTTCTTC. Translating it yields CASTGNNEQFF. Looking up the rest from reference TRBV5-1 and TRBJ2-1 gives the full variable domain: KAGVTQTPRYLIKTRGQQVTLSCSPISGHRSVSWYQQTPGQGLQFLFEYFSETQRNKGNFPGRFSGRQFSNSRSEMNVSTLELGDSALYLCASTGNNEQFFGPGTRLTVL.

This chain connects TRBV5-1 to TRBJ2-3, with a weak D call TRBD2 (6 bases). Trimming cost V 4 bases and J 3 bases, with 12 bases left between them. The germline V gene has CDR1 SGHRS and CDR2 YFSETQ. The CDR3 sequence is 14 residues long. The DNA of the CDR3 is TGCGCCAGCAGCCCGCCGGCGGGAACAGATACGCAGTATTTT. It codes for CASSPPAGTDTQYF. Full variable domain (rest looked up from reference TRBV5-1 and TRBJ2-3): KAGVTQTPRYLIKTRGQQVTLSCSPISGHRSVSWYQQTPGQGLQFLFEYFSETQRNKGNFPGRFSGRQFSNSRSEMNVSTLELGDSALYLCASSPPAGTDTQYFGPGTRLTVL.

V is TRBV28 and J is TRBJ2-2; D gene ambiguous. The CDR3 length is 14 residues. Germline loops: CDR1 MDHEN, CDR2 SYDVKM. V was clipped by 2 bases and J by 7 bases, with 11 bases between them. The CDR3 DNA reads TGTGCCAGCAGTTTAAGAGGCGGAGTCGGGGAGCTGTTTTTT. Translating it yields CASSLRGGVGELFF.

This chain connects TRBV7-2 to TRBJ1-5; D might be TRBD1 (6 bases). Trimming removed 4 bases from V and 0 bases from J, with 13 bases in between. Germline values: CDR1 SGHTA, CDR2 FQGNSA. The CDR3 runs 16 residues. The CDR3 reads CASSSMGHNSNQPQHF. As DNA, the CDR3 is TGTGCCAGCAGCTCAATGGGACATAATAGCAATCAGCCCCAGCATTTT.

This sequence joins TRBV19 and TRBJ1-2; no reliable D call. Trimming took off 10 bases at V and 8 bases at J, with 14 bases between the two ends. This CDR3 comprises 11 residues. Germline CDR1 and CDR2: LNHDA and SQIVND (reference sequence). The DNA of the CDR3 is TGTGCCACCCGGGTTTTGGAGGGCTACACCTTC. Residues: CATRVLEGYTF.

This chain uses TRBV7-2 with TRBJ2-5; TRBD1 aligns across 9 bases. The CDR3 runs to 14 residues. CDR1 SGHTA and CDR2 FQGNSA come from the germline V gene. The junction had 4 bases not matched to a gene; V was cut back by 5 bases and J by 3 bases. The CDR3: CASSATGGKETQYF. The CDR3 DNA reads TGTGCCAGCAGCGCGACAGGGGGAAAAGAGACCCAGTACTTC.

The gene calls are TRBV4-1 and TRBJ1-2; tentatively, D is TRBD1 (6 bases). Per germline, CDR1 MGHRA and CDR2 YSYEKL. V lost 0 bases and J 6 bases, leaving 17 bases between the germline ends. The CDR3 covers 16 residues. CDR3 protein: CASSQDPATGVNGYTF. As DNA, the CDR3 is TGCGCCAGCAGCCAAGATCCTGCGACAGGAGTAAATGGCTACACCTTC.

J is TRBJ2-3 and V is TRBV9; TRBD2 agrees at 8 bases. CDR3 length equals 16 residues. V lost 5 bases, J lost 0 bases, and 8 bases stayed unmatched. CDR1 and CDR2 from the germline V gene are SGDLS and YYNGEE. CDR3 protein: CASSLAGAPSTDTQYF. Here the CDR3 DNA reads TGTGCCAGCAGTCTAGCGGGTGCCCCTAGCACAGATACGCAGTATTTT. Full variable domain (outside the CDR3, taken from reference TRBV9 and TRBJ2-3): DSGVTQTPKHLITATGQRVTLRCSPRSGDLSVYWYQQSLDQGLQFLIQYYNGEERAKGNILERFSAQQFPDLHSELNLSSLELGDSALYFCASSLAGAPSTDTQYFGPGTRLTVL.

The chain links TRBV5-8 to TRBJ2-1, with D perhaps matching TRBD1 (5 bases). The length of the CDR3 is 15 residues. The ends were cut back, 2 bases at V and 5 bases at J, with 14 bases in the middle. The germline gives CDR1 SGHTS, CDR2 YDEGEE. CDR3: CASSFPGRGHNEQFF. The CDR3 DNA follows: TGTGCCAGCAGCTTCCCGGGTAGGGGCCACAATGAGCAGTTCTTC.

This chain joins TRBV5-8 and TRBJ1-2; 7 bases fit TRBD1. From germline, CDR1 is SGHTS and CDR2 YDEGEE. The CDR3 covers 16 residues. V gave up 0 bases and J gave up 4 bases; unmatched junction bases: 9. CDR3 protein: CASSLESAGGIYGYTF. DNA for the CDR3: TGTGCCAGCAGCTTGGAATCGGCAGGGGGAATCTATGGCTACACCTTC.

CDR3 nucleotides: TGTGCCAGCAGTTCCTCTTCTAGCGGCTTGGGGCCAGAGACCCAGTACTTC. It codes for CASSSSSSGLGPETQYF. The rearrangement uses TRBV28 and TRBJ2-5, with 7 bases aligning to TRBD2. Germline loops: CDR1 MDHEN, CDR2 SYDVKM. The CDR3 spans 17 residues. Trimming at V came to 4 bases and at J to 4 bases, leaving 15 bases not matched to a gene. Full variable domain (missing parts from reference TRBV28 and TRBJ2-5): DVKVTQSSRYLVKRTGEKVFLECVQDMDHENMFWYRQDPGLGLRLIYFSYDVKMKEKGDIPEGYSVSREKKERFSLILESASTNQTSMYLCASSSSSSGLGPETQYFGPGTRLLVL.